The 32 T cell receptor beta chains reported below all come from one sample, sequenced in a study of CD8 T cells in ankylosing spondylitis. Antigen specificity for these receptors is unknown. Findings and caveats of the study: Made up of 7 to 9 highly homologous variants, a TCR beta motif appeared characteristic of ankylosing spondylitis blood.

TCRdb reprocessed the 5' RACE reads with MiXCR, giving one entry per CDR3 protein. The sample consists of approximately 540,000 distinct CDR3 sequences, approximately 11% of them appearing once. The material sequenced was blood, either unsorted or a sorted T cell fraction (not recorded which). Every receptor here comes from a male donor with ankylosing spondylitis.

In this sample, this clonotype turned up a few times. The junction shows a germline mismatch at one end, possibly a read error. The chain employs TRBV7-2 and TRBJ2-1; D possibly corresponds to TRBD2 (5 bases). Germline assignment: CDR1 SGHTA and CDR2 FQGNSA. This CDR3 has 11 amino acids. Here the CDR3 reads CASNLLGEQFF. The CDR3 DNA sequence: TGTGCCAGCAACTTACTAGGTGAGCAGTTCTTC. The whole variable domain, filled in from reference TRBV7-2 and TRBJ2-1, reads GAGVSQSPSNKVTEKGKDVELRCDPISGHTALYWYRQSLGQGLEFLIYFQGNSAPDKSGLPSDRFSAERTGGSVSTLTIQRTQQEDSAVYLCASNLLGEQFFGPGTRLTVL.

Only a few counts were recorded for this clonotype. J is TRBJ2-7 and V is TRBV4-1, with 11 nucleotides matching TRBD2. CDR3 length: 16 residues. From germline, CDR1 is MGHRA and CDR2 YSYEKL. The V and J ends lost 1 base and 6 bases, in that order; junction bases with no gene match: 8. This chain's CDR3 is CASSQAPSGTSGEQYV. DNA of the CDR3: TGCGCCAGCAGCCAAGCTCCCTCCGGGACTAGCGGCGAGCAGTACGTC.

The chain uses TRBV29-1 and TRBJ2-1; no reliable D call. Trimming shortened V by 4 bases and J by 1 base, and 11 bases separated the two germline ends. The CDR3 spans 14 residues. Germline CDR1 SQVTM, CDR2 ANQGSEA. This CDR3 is CSVGTAPSYNEQFF. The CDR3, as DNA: TGCAGCGTTGGTACAGCTCCTTCCTACAATGAGCAGTTCTTC.

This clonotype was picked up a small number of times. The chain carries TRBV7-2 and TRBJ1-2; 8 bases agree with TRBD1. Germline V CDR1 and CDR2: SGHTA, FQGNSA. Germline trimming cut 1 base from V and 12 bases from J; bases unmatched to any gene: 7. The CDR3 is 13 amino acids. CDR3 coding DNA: TGTGCCAGCAGCTTAGTTCAGGGGGCGGATCACACCTTC. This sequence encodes CASSLVQGADHTF.

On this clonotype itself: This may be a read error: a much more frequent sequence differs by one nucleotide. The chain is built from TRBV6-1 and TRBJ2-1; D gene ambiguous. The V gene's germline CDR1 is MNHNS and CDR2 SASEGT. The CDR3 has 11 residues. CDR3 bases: TGTGCCAGCATCCAGACTGTCTATCAGTTGTTC. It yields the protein CASIQTVYQLF.

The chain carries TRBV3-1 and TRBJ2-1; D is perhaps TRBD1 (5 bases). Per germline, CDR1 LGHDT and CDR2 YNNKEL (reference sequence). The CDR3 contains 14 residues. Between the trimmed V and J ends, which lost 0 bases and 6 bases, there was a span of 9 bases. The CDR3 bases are TGTGCCAGCAGCCAAGATTACAGGACCAATGAGCAGTTCTTC. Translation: CASSQDYRTNEQFF.

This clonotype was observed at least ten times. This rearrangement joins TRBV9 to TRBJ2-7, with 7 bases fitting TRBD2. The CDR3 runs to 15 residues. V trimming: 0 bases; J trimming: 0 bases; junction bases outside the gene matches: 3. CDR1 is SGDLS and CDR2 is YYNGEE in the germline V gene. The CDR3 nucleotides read TGTGCCAGCAGCGTAGCGCTAGCGGACTCCTACGAGCAGTACTTC. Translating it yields CASSVALADSYEQYF.

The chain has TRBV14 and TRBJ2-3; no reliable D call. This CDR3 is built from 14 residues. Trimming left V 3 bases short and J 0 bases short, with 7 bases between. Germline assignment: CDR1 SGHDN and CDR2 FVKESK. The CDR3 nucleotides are TGTGCCAGCAGCCAGGCCGGGAGCACAGATACGCAGTATTTT. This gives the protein CASSQAGSTDTQYF.

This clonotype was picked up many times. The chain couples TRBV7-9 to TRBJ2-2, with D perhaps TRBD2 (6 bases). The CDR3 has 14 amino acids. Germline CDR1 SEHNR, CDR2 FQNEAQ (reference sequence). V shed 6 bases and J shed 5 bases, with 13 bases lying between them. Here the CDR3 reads CASSWGEWTGELFF. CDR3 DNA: TGTGCCAGCAGTTGGGGGGAGTGGACCGGGGAGCTGTTTTTT.

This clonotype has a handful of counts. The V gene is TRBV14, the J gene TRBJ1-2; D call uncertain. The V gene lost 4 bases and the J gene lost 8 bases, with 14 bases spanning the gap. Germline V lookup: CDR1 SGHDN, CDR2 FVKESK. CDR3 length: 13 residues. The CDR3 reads CASSPQVLRGYTF. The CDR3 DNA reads TGTGCCAGCAGCCCGCAGGTTTTACGGGGCTACACCTTC.

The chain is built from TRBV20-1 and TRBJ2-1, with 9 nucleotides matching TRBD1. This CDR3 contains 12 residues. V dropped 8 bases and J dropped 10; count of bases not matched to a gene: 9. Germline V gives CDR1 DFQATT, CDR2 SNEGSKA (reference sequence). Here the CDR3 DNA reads TGCAGTCCCGGGACAGGGACCTTGGAGCAGTTCTTC. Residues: CSPGTGTLEQFF.

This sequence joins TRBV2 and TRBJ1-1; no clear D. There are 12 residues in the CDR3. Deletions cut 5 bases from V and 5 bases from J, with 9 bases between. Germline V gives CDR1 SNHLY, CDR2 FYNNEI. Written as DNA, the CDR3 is TGTGCCAGCAGTTATCAGCGGACTGAAGCTTTCTTT. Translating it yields CASSYQRTEAFF.

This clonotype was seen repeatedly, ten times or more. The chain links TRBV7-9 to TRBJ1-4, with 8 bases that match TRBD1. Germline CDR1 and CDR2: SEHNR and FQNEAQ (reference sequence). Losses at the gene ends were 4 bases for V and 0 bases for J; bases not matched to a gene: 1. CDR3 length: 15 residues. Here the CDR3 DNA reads TGTGCCAGCAGCTGGGGACAGGCAACTAATGAAAAACTGTTTTTT. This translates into CASSWGQATNEKLFF. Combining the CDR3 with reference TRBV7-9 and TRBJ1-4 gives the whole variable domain DTGVSQNPRHKITKRGQNVTFRCDPISEHNRLYWYRQTLGQGPEFLTYFQNEAQLEKSRLLSDRFSAERPKGSFSTLEIQRTEQGDSAMYLCASSWGQATNEKLFFGSGTQLSVL.

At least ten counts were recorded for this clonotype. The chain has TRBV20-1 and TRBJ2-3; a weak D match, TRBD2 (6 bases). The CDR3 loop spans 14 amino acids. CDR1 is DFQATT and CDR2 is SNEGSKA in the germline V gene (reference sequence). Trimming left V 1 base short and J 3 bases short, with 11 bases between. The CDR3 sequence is CSARGELATDTQYF. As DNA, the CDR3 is TGCAGTGCTAGAGGGGAGCTAGCGACAGATACGCAGTATTTT.

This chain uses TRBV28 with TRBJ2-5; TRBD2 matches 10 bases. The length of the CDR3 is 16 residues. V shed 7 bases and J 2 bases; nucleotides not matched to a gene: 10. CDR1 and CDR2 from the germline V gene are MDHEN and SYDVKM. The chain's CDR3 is CASTWGLAGVQETQYF. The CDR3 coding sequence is TGTGCCAGCACCTGGGGTCTAGCGGGAGTTCAAGAGACCCAGTACTTC.

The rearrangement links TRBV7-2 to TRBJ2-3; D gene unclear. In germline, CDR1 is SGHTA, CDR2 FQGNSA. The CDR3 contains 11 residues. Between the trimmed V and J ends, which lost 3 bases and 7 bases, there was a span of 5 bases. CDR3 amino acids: CASSFQNTQYF. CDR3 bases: TGTGCCAGCAGCTTTCAGAATACGCAGTATTTT. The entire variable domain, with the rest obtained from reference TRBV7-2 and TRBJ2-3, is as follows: GAGVSQSPSNKVTEKGKDVELRCDPISGHTALYWYRQSLGQGLEFLIYFQGNSAPDKSGLPSDRFSAERTGGSVSTLTIQRTQQEDSAVYLCASSFQNTQYFGPGTRLTVL.

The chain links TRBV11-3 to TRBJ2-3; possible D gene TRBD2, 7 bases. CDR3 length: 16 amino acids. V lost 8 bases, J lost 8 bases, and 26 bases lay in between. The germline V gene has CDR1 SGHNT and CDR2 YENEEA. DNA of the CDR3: TGTGCCAGCCTCTCCCCCCGGGAGTCGGGGGGCGGTACGCAGTATTTT. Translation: CASLSPRESGGGTQYF.

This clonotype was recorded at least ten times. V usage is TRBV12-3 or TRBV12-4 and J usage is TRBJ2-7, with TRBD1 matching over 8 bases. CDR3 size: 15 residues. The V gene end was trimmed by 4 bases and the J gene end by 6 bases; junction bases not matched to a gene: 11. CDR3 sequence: CASSSSRGPYGEQYF. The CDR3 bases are TGTGCCAGCAGTTCGTCCAGGGGGCCTTATGGCGAGCAGTACTTC.

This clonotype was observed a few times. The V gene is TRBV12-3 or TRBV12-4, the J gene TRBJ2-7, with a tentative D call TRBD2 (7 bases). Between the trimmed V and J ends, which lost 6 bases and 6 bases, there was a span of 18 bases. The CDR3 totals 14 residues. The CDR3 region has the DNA TGTGCCAGCAGCCGGGGGAGGGGGTTTGGCGAGCAGTACGTC. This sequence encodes CASSRGRGFGEQYV.

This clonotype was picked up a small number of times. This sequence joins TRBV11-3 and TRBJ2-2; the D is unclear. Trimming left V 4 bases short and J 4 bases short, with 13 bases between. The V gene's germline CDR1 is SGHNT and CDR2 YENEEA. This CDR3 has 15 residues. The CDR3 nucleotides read TGTGCCAGCAGCTATGACCGGTCGAGCACCGGGGAGCTGTTTTTT. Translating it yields CASSYDRSSTGELFF.

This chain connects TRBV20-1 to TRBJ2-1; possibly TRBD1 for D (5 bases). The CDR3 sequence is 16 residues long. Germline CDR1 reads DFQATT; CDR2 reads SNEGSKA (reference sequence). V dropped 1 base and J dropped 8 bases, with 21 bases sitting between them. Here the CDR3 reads CSARARWGALRDEQFF. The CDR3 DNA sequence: TGCAGTGCTAGAGCTCGATGGGGCGCCCTTAGAGATGAGCAGTTCTTC.

The CDR3 DNA reads TGCAGTGCTGGTGGGGCCGGAGAGCAGTACTTC. The encoded protein is CSAGGAGEQYF. The V call is TRBV20-1, the J call TRBJ2-7, with D maybe TRBD1 (5 bases). V was pared by 5 bases and J by 7 bases, with 12 bases between. From germline, CDR1 is DFQATT and CDR2 SNEGSKA (reference sequence). CDR3 length: 11 residues.

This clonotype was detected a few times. DNA for the CDR3: TGCAGTGCTGGGACAGGGGGCTACTCTGGAAACACCATATATTTT. Its translation: CSAGTGGYSGNTIYF. The chain joins TRBV20-1 to TRBJ1-3, with 12 bases matching TRBD1. The CDR3 contains 15 residues. CDR1 DFQATT and CDR2 SNEGSKA come from the germline V gene (reference sequence). V was pared by 5 bases and J by 0 bases, with 2 bases of the junction left unmatched.

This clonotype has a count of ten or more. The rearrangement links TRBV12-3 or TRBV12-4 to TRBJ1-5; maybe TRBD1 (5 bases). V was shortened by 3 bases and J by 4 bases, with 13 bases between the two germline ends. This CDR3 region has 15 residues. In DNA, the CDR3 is TGTGCCAGCAGTTTGGGGGGGGGGAAAAATCAGCCCCAGCATTTT. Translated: CASSLGGGKNQPQHF.

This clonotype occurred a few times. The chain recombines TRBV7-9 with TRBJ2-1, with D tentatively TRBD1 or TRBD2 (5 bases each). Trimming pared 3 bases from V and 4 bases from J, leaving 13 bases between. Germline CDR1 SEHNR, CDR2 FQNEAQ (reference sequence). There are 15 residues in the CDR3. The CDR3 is CASSFQGVTYNEQFF. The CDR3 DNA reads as TGTGCCAGCAGCTTTCAGGGAGTTACGTACAATGAGCAGTTCTTC.

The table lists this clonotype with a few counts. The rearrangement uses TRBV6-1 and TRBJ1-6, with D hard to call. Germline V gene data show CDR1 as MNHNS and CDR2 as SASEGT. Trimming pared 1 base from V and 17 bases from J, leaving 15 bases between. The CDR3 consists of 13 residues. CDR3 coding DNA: TGTGCCAGCAGTGAAGGGAGCCCGTCGAGGGTCCACTTT. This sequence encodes CASSEGSPSRVHF.

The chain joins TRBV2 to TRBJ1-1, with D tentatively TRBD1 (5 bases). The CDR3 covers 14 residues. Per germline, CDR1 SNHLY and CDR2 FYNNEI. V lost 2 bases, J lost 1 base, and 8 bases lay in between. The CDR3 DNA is TGTGCCAGCAGTGAACTCGGGGCGAACACTGAAGCTTTCTTT. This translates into CASSELGANTEAFF.

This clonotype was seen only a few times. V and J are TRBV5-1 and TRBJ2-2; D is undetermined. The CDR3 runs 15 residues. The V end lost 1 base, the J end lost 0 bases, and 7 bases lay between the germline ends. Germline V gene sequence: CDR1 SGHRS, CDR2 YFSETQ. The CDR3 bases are TGCGCCAGCAGCTTGTTTAGGGCGAACACCGGGGAGCTGTTTTTT. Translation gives CASSLFRANTGELFF.

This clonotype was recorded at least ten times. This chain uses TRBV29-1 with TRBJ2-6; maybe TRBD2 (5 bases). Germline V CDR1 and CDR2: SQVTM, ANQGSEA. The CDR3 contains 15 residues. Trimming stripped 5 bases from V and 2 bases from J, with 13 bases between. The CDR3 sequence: CSVPSWGAGANVLTF. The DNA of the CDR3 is TGCAGCGTTCCGAGCTGGGGAGCTGGGGCCAACGTCCTGACTTTC.

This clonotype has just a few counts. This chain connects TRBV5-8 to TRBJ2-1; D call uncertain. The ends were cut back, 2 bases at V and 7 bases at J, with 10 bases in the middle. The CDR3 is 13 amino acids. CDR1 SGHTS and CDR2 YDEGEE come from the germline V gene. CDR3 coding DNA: TGTGCCAGCAGCTTCGGCGGAAGGAATGAGCAGTTCTTC. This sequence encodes CASSFGGRNEQFF. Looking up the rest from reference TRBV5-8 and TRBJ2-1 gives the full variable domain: EAGVTQSPTHLIKTRGQQATLRCSPISGHTSVYWYQQALGLGLQFLLWYDEGEERNRGNFPPRFSGRQFPNYSSELNVNALELEDSALYLCASSFGGRNEQFFGPGTRLTVL.

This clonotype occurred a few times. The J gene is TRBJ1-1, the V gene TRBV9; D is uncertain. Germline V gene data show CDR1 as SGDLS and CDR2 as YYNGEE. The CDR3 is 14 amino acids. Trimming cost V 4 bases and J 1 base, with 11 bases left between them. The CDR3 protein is CASSLRVANTEAFF. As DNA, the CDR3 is TGTGCCAGCAGCTTGCGGGTGGCGAACACTGAAGCTTTCTTT. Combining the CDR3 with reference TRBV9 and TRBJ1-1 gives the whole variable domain DSGVTQTPKHLITATGQRVTLRCSPRSGDLSVYWYQQSLDQGLQFLIQYYNGEERAKGNILERFSAQQFPDLHSELNLSSLELGDSALYFCASSLRVANTEAFFGQGTRLTVV.

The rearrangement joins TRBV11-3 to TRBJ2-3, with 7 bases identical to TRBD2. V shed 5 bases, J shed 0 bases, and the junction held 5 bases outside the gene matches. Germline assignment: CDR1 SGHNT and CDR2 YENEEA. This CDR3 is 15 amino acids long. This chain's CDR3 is CASSQGLTSTDTQYF. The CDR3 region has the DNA TGTGCCAGCAGCCAGGGACTAACTAGCACAGATACGCAGTATTTT.